This TCR beta chain was sequenced for a study of shared clonotypes between healthy human individuals. Trimming removed 5 bases at V and 6 bases at J, with 14 bases between. This CDR3 has 14 amino acids. Germline assignment: CDR1 SGHAT and CDR2 FQNNGV. Assay used: immunoSEQ multiplex PCR; TCRdb lists only in-frame clones, some missing. The repertoire holds some 510,000 clones, with 60% to 85% as singletons. The J gene is TRBJ1-5, the V gene TRBV11-2; unclear D gene. This clonotype originated in a woman in her forties in good health. Some clones in this sample may be carry-over from other donors' samples. Sequenced input: PBMCs. The CDR3 is CASSDQWSSQPQHF. The CDR3 DNA sequence: TGTGCCAGCAGCGACCAGTGGTCGAGTCAGCCCCAGCATTTT.